Only a few counts were recorded for the clone carrying this T cell receptor beta chain. The data are from a study of patients and donors after allogeneic stem cell transplantation. One entry per CDR3 protein, called by TCRdb with MiXCR from the RT-PCR reads. This table has hundreds of thousands of distinct CDR3 sequences, 16% appearing once. V lost 9 bases, J lost 3 bases, and 8 bases stayed unmatched. Per germline, CDR1 MNHEY and CDR2 SMNVEV (reference sequence). The CDR3 runs 13 residues. The TCR was taken from a human donor who was either an allogeneic HSCT recipient or a stem cell or donor lymphocyte infusion donor (not recorded which). It is not recorded whose cells these are; they may come from a transplant donor. The chain is built from TRBV27 and TRBJ2-7, with TRBD2 matching 7 bases. Sequencing was carried out using blood, either unsorted or a sorted T cell fraction (not recorded which). The CDR3 protein is CASTSGGGYEQYF. The CDR3 region has the DNA TGTGCCAGTACTTCCGGCGGGGGCTACGAGCAGTACTTC.